Here is one T cell receptor (beta chain) with its context. No antigen is known for it. Germline V gene data show CDR1 as SEHNR and CDR2 as FQNEAQ (reference sequence). The CDR3 contains 13 residues. The V end lost 7 bases, the J end lost 2 bases, and 11 bases lay between the germline ends. The source of the sample is a study of early stage breast cancer tumors. Study context: ER+/PR+/HER2- status applied to about 75% of the 16 invasive breast tumors. The study, taken as a whole, reports: Compared with adjacent normal breast, tumors showed about 2.4-fold denser, more clonal T cells.

Method: immunoSEQ multiplex PCR; TCRdb's copy keeps in-frame clones and lacks some. Of fewer than 25,000 clones detected, 55% to 80% appear once; the ten largest clones hold just under 10%. The clonotype comes from a person aged 55 to 75 with breast cancer. Sequencing was carried out using breast tumor tissue. V and J are TRBV7-9 and TRBJ1-2; a possible D gene is TRBD1 (6 bases). CDR3 in amino acids: CASTPQGNYGYTF. Here the CDR3 DNA reads TGTGCCAGCACCCCACAGGGAAACTATGGCTACACCTTC.